This is a list of T cell receptor beta chains from one sample in a study of cytomegalovirus exposure and HLA in healthy donors. The data were produced by immunoSEQ multiplex PCR, yet TCRdb's version contains in-frame clones alone and is incomplete. The repertoire includes 140,000 to 150,000 clones, 70% of them detected once, and roughly 2% sits in the top ten. The sample comprised PBMCs. The source of these receptors is a woman aged 55-69 years in good health and CMV-seropositive. CDR3s leave out the opening cysteine and the closing phenylalanine or tryptophan. The order of the fields is CDR3 length, J gene, V gene, CDR3 protein.

len: 14; j_gene: TRBJ1-2; v_gene: TRBV27; CDR3aa: ASSWGPRGGEYGYT
len: 14; j_gene: TRBJ2-3; v_gene: TRBV7-9; CDR3aa: ASSLVSGTITDTQY
len: 12; j_gene: TRBJ1-2; v_gene: TRBV2; CDR3aa: ASREPQGSGGYT
len: 13; j_gene: TRBJ2-3; v_gene: TRBV4-1; CDR3aa: ASSQIAGGSDTQY
len: 13; j_gene: TRBJ1-2; v_gene: TRBV6-6; CDR3aa: ASSRSAGTGDGYT
len: 12; j_gene: TRBJ2-2; v_gene: TRBV6-1; CDR3aa: ASTLAANTGELF
len: 13; j_gene: TRBJ1-5; v_gene: TRBV28; CDR3aa: ASSGTTGVRQPQH
len: 13; j_gene: TRBJ2-7; v_gene: TRBV7-3; CDR3aa: ASSLTGTGGDEQY
len: 12; j_gene: TRBJ1-1; v_gene: TRBV9; CDR3aa: ASSPGQGAAEAF
len: 14; j_gene: TRBJ2-1; v_gene: TRBV27; CDR3aa: ASSLWGGGSDNEQF
len: 13; j_gene: TRBJ2-7; v_gene: TRBV5-4; CDR3aa: ASSLTASGNYEQY
len: 14; j_gene: TRBJ2-3; v_gene: TRBV11-2; CDR3aa: ASSFTDRGSTDTQY
len: 10; j_gene: TRBJ2-5; v_gene: TRBV7-2; CDR3aa: ASSLVRETQY
len: 13; j_gene: TRBJ2-7; v_gene: TRBV2; CDR3aa: ASSVMTGIGVEQY
len: 16; j_gene: TRBJ2-4; v_gene: TRBV28; CDR3aa: ASSSRPRTGLAKNIQY
len: 13; j_gene: TRBJ2-1; v_gene: TRBV5-1; CDR3aa: ASRTTGGLNNEQF
len: 12; j_gene: TRBJ2-7; v_gene: TRBV7-9; CDR3aa: ASSSYRENDEQY